The clone carrying this T cell receptor (beta chain) was picked up a small number of times. Its antigen is currently unknown. Trimming left V 1 base short and J 5 bases short, with 11 bases between. The CDR3 loop spans 14 amino acids. Germline CDR1 LGHNA, CDR2 YNFKEQ. This sample is drawn from a study of shared clonotypes between healthy human individuals. Notes on the study in general: Sharing across a few donors was seen in 4% to 6.5% of naive CD4 clonotypes. Larger estimated richness was generally recorded for naive subsets relative to memory subsets.

The assay was immunoSEQ multiplex PCR, and TCRdb's table has in-frame clones only and misses some. This sample has about 1 million clones, with around 76% found just once. Donation came from healthy HIV-negative adults that had no recent acute infections or vaccinations. Caucasian adults residing in Nashville, Tennessee made up all the donors. Source material: memory CD4+ T cells sorted from blood. As for subset: CD45RA-negative fraction. The rearrangement links TRBV4-2 to TRBJ1-2, with D unresolved. The source is a man between 18 and 29 years old in good health. The CDR3 sequence is CASSQGVLGYGYTF. The CDR3 region has the DNA TGTGCCAGCAGCCAAGGGGTATTAGGGTATGGCTACACCTTC.